This T cell receptor (beta chain) is from a study of T cells in Graves' hyperthyroidism and ophthalmopathy. RNA transcripts were the template for amplifying TCR beta CDR3 regions. The HTBI primer set was used in a first-round RT-PCR of the TCR CDR3. TCRdb recomputed calls from the multiplex PCR reads with MiXCR, one row per CDR3 protein. Of 600,000 to 900,000 distinct CDR3 sequences detected, over 15% appear once; the ten largest clones hold approximately 8.4%. The CDR3 covers 13 residues. CDR1 is MDHEN and CDR2 is SYDVKM in the germline V gene. Unmatched junction bases numbered 3, after V lost 5 bases and J lost 4 bases. Each patient was aged 18 to 65 and had newly diagnosed hyperthyroidism of under 2 months' duration. Around 9.9 ml of fresh peripheral blood supplied the PBMCs.

The chain employs TRBV28 and TRBJ1-2; 8 positions agree with TRBD1. The specimen was blood. The receptor's source is a man between 18 and 29 years old with Graves' hyperthyroidism. The CDR3 coding sequence is TGTGCCAGCAGTGACAGGGGAAGCTATGGCTACACCTTC. Residues: CASSDRGSYGYTF.